Each of the 9 T cell receptor beta chains below was sequenced from the same sample in a study of cytomegalovirus exposure and HLA in healthy donors. The PCR used 60 Vbeta and 13 Jbeta primers. TCRdb's table, derived via immunoSEQ multiplex PCR, lists solely in-frame clones and lacks some. The table shows about 150,000 clones, with about 75% occurring only once. The sample comprised PBMCs. All receptors derive from a male donor in good health and CMV-seronegative.

The chain carries TRBV6-5 and TRBJ1-1, with 11 bases that match TRBD1. This CDR3 has 14 amino acids. The V and J ends lost 7 bases and 5 bases, in that order; junction bases with no gene match: 6. Germline CDR1 and CDR2: MNHEY and SVGAGI. CDR3 in amino acids: CASISDRGRTEAFF. Written as DNA, the CDR3 is TGTGCCAGCATCTCGGACAGGGGGCGGACTGAAGCTTTCTTT.

This clone was picked up one time. The J gene is TRBJ1-1, the V gene TRBV7-9; tentative D call: TRBD1 (6 bases). CDR3 length: 11 residues. The germline V and J ends were trimmed by 10 bases and 3 bases, with 9 bases remaining between them. Germline values: CDR1 SEHNR, CDR2 FQNEAQ (reference sequence). CDR3 residues: CATQGYTEAFF. For the CDR3, the DNA is TGTGCCACCCAGGGGTACACTGAAGCTTTCTTT.

This chain links TRBV6-5 with TRBJ1-1; D possibly corresponds to TRBD1 (5 bases). The length of the CDR3 is 14 residues. V was trimmed by 0 bases and J by 4 bases, leaving 9 bases between them. Looked up from germline, CDR1 is MNHEY and CDR2 is SVGAGI. The CDR3 loop is CASSYSQGGTEAFF. The CDR3 DNA reads as TGTGCCAGCAGTTACTCGCAGGGAGGCACTGAAGCTTTCTTT.

The rearrangement links TRBV5-1 to TRBJ2-5; 13 bases are a match to TRBD2. The assigned J gene may be wrong: the sequence end matches TRBJ2-7 better. In germline, CDR1 is SGHRS, CDR2 YFSETQ. The CDR3 is 15 residues long. CDR3 protein: CASSWTSGSFYEQYF. In DNA, the CDR3 is TGCGCCAGCAGCTGGACTAGCGGGAGCTTTTACGAGCAGTACTTC.

V gene TRBV6-1 combines with J gene TRBJ2-1; D may be TRBD2 (6 bases). The V and J ends lost 5 bases and 7 bases respectively, with 18 bases between them. CDR1 MNHNS and CDR2 SASEGT come from the germline V gene. CDR3 length: 15 residues. The CDR3 is CASSSIAVRRNEQFF. The DNA for the CDR3 is TGTGCCAGCAGTTCCATAGCGGTTAGAAGGAATGAGCAGTTCTTC.

The chain joins TRBV19 to TRBJ2-1, with TRBD2 matching 11 bases. Germline V CDR1 and CDR2: LNHDA, SQIVND (reference sequence). CDR3 length: 16 residues. V was pared by 3 bases and J by 2 bases, with 3 bases of the junction left unmatched. The DNA of the CDR3 is TGTGCCAGTAGTATCTCTAGCGGGGGGCCCTACAATGAGCAGTTCTTC. Translating it yields CASSISSGGPYNEQFF.

This sequence joins TRBV21-1 and TRBJ2-5; the table assigns TRBD2, which was not confirmed against the DNA. TRBV21-1 is a pseudogene. The CDR3 loop spans 18 amino acids. Written as DNA, the CDR3 is TGTGCCAGCAGCAAAAAAGAGGGTGCCAGGAGGGGTATGGAGACCCAGTACTTC. Amino acids: CASSKKEGARRGMETQYF.

CDR3 nucleotide sequence: TGTGCCTGGAGCGGCAGGGTGGCCGGGGAGCTGTTTTTT. It translates to CAWSGRVAGELFF. The chain links TRBV30 to TRBJ2-2; possibly TRBD1 for D (5 bases). With 3 bases removed from V and 6 bases from J, the gap between germline ends came to 11 bases. Per germline, CDR1 GTSNPN and CDR2 SVGIG (reference sequence). This CDR3 is built from 13 residues.

The CDR3: CASSAPTGGYGYTF. The CDR3 nucleotides are TGTGCCAGCAGTGCCCCGACAGGGGGCTATGGCTACACCTTC. The chain is built from TRBV6-1 and TRBJ1-2, with 9 bases identical to TRBD1. Germline CDR1 and CDR2: MNHNS and SASEGT. Trimming removed 4 bases from V and 4 bases from J; junction bases left unmatched: 4. This CDR3 is built from 14 residues.